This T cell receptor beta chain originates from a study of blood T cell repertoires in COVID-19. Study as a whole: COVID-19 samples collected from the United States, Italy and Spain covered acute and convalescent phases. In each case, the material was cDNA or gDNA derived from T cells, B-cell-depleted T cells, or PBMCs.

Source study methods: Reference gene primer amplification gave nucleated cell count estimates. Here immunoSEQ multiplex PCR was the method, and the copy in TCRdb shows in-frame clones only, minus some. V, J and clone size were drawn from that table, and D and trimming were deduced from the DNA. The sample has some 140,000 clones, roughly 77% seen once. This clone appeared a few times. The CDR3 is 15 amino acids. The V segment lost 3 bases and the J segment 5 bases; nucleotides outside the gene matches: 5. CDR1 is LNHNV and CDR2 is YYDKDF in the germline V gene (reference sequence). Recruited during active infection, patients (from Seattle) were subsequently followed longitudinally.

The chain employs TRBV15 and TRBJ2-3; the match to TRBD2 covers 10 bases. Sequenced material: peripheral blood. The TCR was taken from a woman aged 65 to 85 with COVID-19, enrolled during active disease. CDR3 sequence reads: CATSRQRGGGDTQYF. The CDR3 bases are TGTGCCACCAGCAGGCAGCGGGGGGGTGGAGATACGCAGTATTTT.